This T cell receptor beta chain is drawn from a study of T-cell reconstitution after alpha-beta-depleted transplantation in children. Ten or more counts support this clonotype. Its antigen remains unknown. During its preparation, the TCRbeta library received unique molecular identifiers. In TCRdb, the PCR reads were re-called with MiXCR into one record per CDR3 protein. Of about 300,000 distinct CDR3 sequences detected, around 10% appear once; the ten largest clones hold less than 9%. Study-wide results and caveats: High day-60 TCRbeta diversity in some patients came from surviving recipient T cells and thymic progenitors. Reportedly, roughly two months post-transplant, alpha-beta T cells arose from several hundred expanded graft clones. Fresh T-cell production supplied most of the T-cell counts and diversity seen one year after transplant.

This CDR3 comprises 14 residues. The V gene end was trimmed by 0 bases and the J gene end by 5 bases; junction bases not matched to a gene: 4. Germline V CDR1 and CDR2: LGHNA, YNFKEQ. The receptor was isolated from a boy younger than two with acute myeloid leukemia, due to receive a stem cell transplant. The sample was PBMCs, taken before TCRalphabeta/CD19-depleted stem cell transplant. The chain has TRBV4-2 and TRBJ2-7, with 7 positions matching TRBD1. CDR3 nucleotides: TGTGCCAGCAGCCAAGAAGACAGGGTCCACGAGCAGTACTTC. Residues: CASSQEDRVHEQYF.